The 10 T cell receptor beta chains listed next were all sequenced from one sample in a study of OX40 agonist ivuxolimab in advanced cancers. Here immunoSEQ multiplex PCR was the method, and the copy in TCRdb shows in-frame clones only, minus some. Here the sample spans 41,000 or so clones, 70% to 90% being singletons. The sequencing here drew on CD4+ or CD8+ T cells sorted from blood, taken in a trial of the OX40 agonist ivuxolimab. These receptor sequences come from an adult with an advanced solid tumor such as melanoma, head and neck, liver or kidney cancer.

Note on this clone: The junction departs from germline at one end; a sequencing error may be responsible. The rearrangement uses TRBV7-6 and TRBJ2-1; the D is unclear. The CDR3 has 11 residues. Germline assignment: CDR1 SGHVS and CDR2 FNYEAQ. This chain's CDR3 is CASSLVFEWLF. Written as DNA, the CDR3 is TGTGCCAGCAGCTTAGTTTTTGAGTGGCTCTTC.

The genes are TRBV25-1 and TRBJ2-3; a weak D match, TRBD2 (5 bases). CDR3 size: 14 residues. CDR1 and CDR2 (germline): MGHDK, SYGVNS. V was pared by 3 bases and J by 1 base, with 8 bases between. The CDR3 DNA follows: TGTGCCAGCAGTGAGCGGGTGGGCACAGATACGCAGTATTTT. This gives the protein CASSERVGTDTQYF.

The chain joins TRBV19 to TRBJ2-5; the match to TRBD2 covers 10 bases. The CDR3 is 16 residues long. The V gene's germline CDR1 is LNHDA and CDR2 SQIVND (reference sequence). Unmatched junction bases numbered 13, after V lost 9 bases and J lost 3 bases. CDR3 DNA sequence: TGTGCCAGCAGTTACCCAGCGGGAGGGCCCAAAGAGACCCAGTACTTC. Translation gives CASSYPAGGPKETQYF. Full variable domain (outside the CDR3, taken from reference TRBV19 and TRBJ2-5): DGGITQSPKYLFRKEGQNVTLSCEQNLNHDAMYWYRQDPGQGLRLIYYSQIVNDFQKGDIAEGYSVSREKKESFPLTVTSAQKNPTAFYLCASSYPAGGPKETQYFGPGTRLLVL.

The chain combines TRBV7-9 with TRBJ2-1; 14 bases fit TRBD2. Germline V gene lookup returns CDR1 SEHNR and CDR2 FQNEAQ (reference sequence). The CDR3 is 15 residues long. The V segment lost 5 bases and the J segment 7 bases; nucleotides outside the gene matches: 4. CDR3 coding DNA: TGTGCCAGCAGCCTGACTAGCGGGAGGGGTAATGAGCAGTTCTTC. Amino acid sequence: CASSLTSGRGNEQFF.

The CDR3 sequence is CASRPGQGRSDTQYF. CDR3 DNA sequence: TGTGCCAGCAGACCAGGACAGGGTCGGTCTGATACGCAGTATTTT. This chain uses TRBV2 with TRBJ2-3; TRBD1 aligns across 8 bases. V gave up 6 bases and J gave up 6 bases; unmatched junction bases: 11. This CDR3 has 15 amino acids. CDR1 is SNHLY and CDR2 is FYNNEI in the germline V gene. Variable domain in full (rest from reference TRBV2 and TRBJ2-3): EPEVTQTPSHQVTQMGQEVILRCVPISNHLYFYWYRQILGQKVEFLVSFYNNEISEKSEIFDDQFSVERPDGSNFTLKIRSTKLEDSAMYFCASRPGQGRSDTQYFGPGTRLTVL.

The chain couples TRBV11-2 to TRBJ2-7; possibly TRBD2 for D (7 bases). CDR3 length equals 16 residues. The V gene's germline CDR1 is SGHAT and CDR2 FQNNGV. Trimming removed 6 bases at V and 7 bases at J, with 25 bases between. CDR3 sequence (DNA): TGTGCCAGCAGGAAGATAGGGGGGGGGTCCCTTTGGGAGCAGTACTTC. Protein: CASRKIGGGSLWEQYF.

This chain joins TRBV10-1 and TRBJ2-2; D ambiguous. This CDR3 region has 14 residues. The V end lost 4 bases, the J end lost 7 bases, and 13 bases lay between the germline ends. The V gene's germline CDR1 is WNHNN and CDR2 SYGVQD (reference sequence). This CDR3 is CASSVTQGIGELFF. CDR3 DNA sequence: TGCGCCAGCAGTGTTACTCAAGGCATCGGGGAGCTGTTTTTT.

The V call is TRBV7-9, the J call TRBJ2-5; tentative D call: TRBD2 (6 bases). Germline V gene lookup returns CDR1 SEHNR and CDR2 FQNEAQ (reference sequence). The CDR3 extends over 14 amino acids. V was cut by 8 bases and J by 5 bases, with 18 bases left in between. In DNA form, the CDR3 reads TGTGCCAGCTCCCTAGGAGAGAGCGGGGAGACCCAGTACTTC. Its translation: CASSLGESGETQYF.

The CDR3, as DNA: TGTGCCAGTAGGACAGGAACCCAAGAGACCCAGTACTTC. Amino acid sequence: CASRTGTQETQYF. This rearrangement joins TRBV19 to TRBJ2-5, with D maybe TRBD1 (6 bases). The V gene lost 6 bases and the J gene lost 1 base, with 9 bases spanning the gap. The germline V gene has CDR1 LNHDA and CDR2 SQIVND (reference sequence). CDR3 length: 13 amino acids.

The gene calls are TRBV9 and TRBJ2-1, with 12 bases aligning to TRBD2. With V trimmed by 0 bases and J by 4 bases, 11 bases remained unmatched. CDR1 is SGDLS and CDR2 is YYNGEE in the germline V gene. There are 19 residues in the CDR3. CDR3 sequence (DNA): TGTGCCAGCAGCGTAGAGGGGGCCCCGGGACTAGCGGGTTACAATGAGCAGTTCTTC. It translates to CASSVEGAPGLAGYNEQFF.